This entry features one T cell receptor (beta chain) sequence. Its antigen is undetermined. Autoimmune disease history or systemic immunosuppression was exclusionary. TCRdb keeps only in-frame clones here, not all; method: immunoSEQ multiplex PCR. Among tens of thousands of clones listed, around 89% were seen once. In germline, CDR1 is MNHEY, CDR2 SVGAGI. The CDR3 is 14 amino acids. Trimming pared 2 bases from V and 2 bases from J, leaving 8 bases between. This sample was taken from a study of OX40 agonist ivuxolimab in advanced cancers. Study-level information: Subjects had a mean age of around 60 years, with a range of 23 to 79; just over 80% were male. Findings and limits, study-wide: Expanded clones tended on average to be more numerous among CD8+ T cells than CD4+.

The chain combines TRBV6-5 with TRBJ2-3; D gene unclear. The sequence was obtained from an adult with an advanced solid tumor such as melanoma, head and neck, liver or kidney cancer. Source: CD4+ or CD8+ T cells sorted from blood, taken in a trial of the OX40 agonist ivuxolimab. The DNA of the CDR3 is TGTGCCAGCAGTTACCCCGGGCCCACAGATACGCAGTATTTT. Its protein product is CASSYPGPTDTQYF.